The clone carrying this T cell receptor (beta chain) appeared a few times. In the authors' methods: Reference gene primer amplification gave nucleated cell count estimates. Measured with immunoSEQ multiplex PCR; TCRdb has only the in-frame clones, and not every one. That table furnishes V, J and clone size, whereas the DNA furnished D and trimming. In the table there are tens of thousands of clones, approximately 86% of which are singletons. These data originate in a study of blood T cell repertoires in COVID-19. At the level of the study: Samples representing acute and convalescent COVID-19 were sourced from the United States, Italy and Spain. PBMCs, B-cell-depleted T cells, or T cells provided the cDNA or gDNA that made up the material.

The CDR3 length is 16 residues. J was trimmed by 2 bases and V by 4 bases; bases with no gene match: 8. The germline CDR1 and CDR2 sequences are SGHRS and YFSETQ. This clonotype was obtained from a woman in her fifties or sixties with active or convalescent COVID-19. The material sequenced was peripheral blood. The rearrangement uses TRBV5-1 and TRBJ2-7; 11 nucleotides match TRBD2. CDR3 protein: CASSPATSGKTYEQYF. The CDR3 DNA follows: TGCGCCAGCAGCCCGGCGACTAGCGGGAAGACCTACGAGCAGTACTTC.